This TCR beta chain was captured in a study of blood T cells in healthy people across ages. This clonotype was seen a few times. A J-beta primer mix and a sample-barcoded 5' primer were used in a second PCR of about 7 to 11 cycles. One entry per CDR3 protein results from TCRdb running MiXCR on the 5' RACE reads. Among 700,000 to 950,000 distinct CDR3 sequences, roughly 43% were seen once, and the ten largest hold roughly 20%. Deletions cut 5 bases from V and 1 base from J, with 19 bases between. Germline loops: CDR1 MNHEY, CDR2 SVGAGI. The length of the CDR3 is 17 residues. The chain couples TRBV6-5 to TRBJ2-3; D is perhaps TRBD1 or TRBD2 (7 bases each). Specimen: blood. The clonotype was recovered from a woman aged 60-75 years in good health. CDR3 coding DNA: TGTGCCAGCAGTCCACAGGGGCGGGAGCCCGGCACAGATACGCAGTATTTT. This encodes CASSPQGREPGTDTQYF.